This is a list of T cell receptor beta chains from one sample in a study of neurological immune-mediated disorders. Using its own MiXCR run on the 5' RACE reads, TCRdb lists one record per CDR3 protein. The table records roughly 48,000 distinct CDR3 sequences, about 13% of them present only once. Sequencing used PBMCs. Every receptor here comes from a male donor with HTLV-1-associated myelopathy (HAM/TSP). The CDR3 runs from the conserved cysteine through the conserved F or W. Fields, in order: V gene, D gene, J gene, clone size, CDR3 protein, CDR3 DNA. The D gene is left open where the match is weak. Clone size is shown for a subset of rows, as once, few, many or a class of expanded clone.

V gene: TRBV5-4; D gene: -; J gene: TRBJ1-5; clone size: -; CDR3 protein: CASSLLGSNQPQHF; CDR3 DNA: TGTGCCAGCAGCCTCCTCGGAAGCAATCAGCCCCAGCATTTT
V gene: TRBV27; D gene: -; J gene: TRBJ2-1; clone size: many; CDR3 protein: CASSPGSSYNEQFF; CDR3 DNA: TGTGCCAGCAGTCCAGGGAGCTCCTACAATGAGCAGTTCTTC
V gene: TRBV7-9; D gene: -; J gene: TRBJ2-3; clone size: many; CDR3 protein: CASSLDGRDTQYF; CDR3 DNA: TGTGCCAGCAGCTTAGATGGGAGAGATACGCAGTATTTT
V gene: TRBV25-1; D gene: -; J gene: TRBJ1-5; clone size: many; CDR3 protein: CASSAEGSLAHQPQHF; CDR3 DNA: TGTGCCAGCAGTGCCGAGGGGAGTCTGGCCCATCAGCCCCAGCATTTT
V gene: TRBV12-3/TRBV12-4; D gene: -; J gene: TRBJ1-2; clone size: many; CDR3 protein: CASGRGLGFFNYGYTF; CDR3 DNA: TGTGCCAGCGGGCGGGGCTTGGGGTTCTTTAACTATGGCTACACCTTC
V gene: TRBV12-3/TRBV12-4; D gene: TRBD1; J gene: TRBJ1-5; clone size: many; CDR3 protein: CASRTGTGINQPQHF; CDR3 DNA: TGTGCCAGCAGGACCGGGACAGGGATTAATCAGCCCCAGCATTTT
V gene: TRBV5-1; D gene: -; J gene: TRBJ1-3; clone size: many; CDR3 protein: CASSISGSGNTIYF; CDR3 DNA: TGCGCCAGCAGCATTTCGGGATCTGGAAACACCATATATTTT
V gene: TRBV20-1; D gene: TRBD2; J gene: TRBJ2-1; clone size: many; CDR3 protein: CSAPSRTSGGRYNEQFF; CDR3 DNA: TGCAGTGCTCCGTCAAGGACTAGCGGGGGCCGCTACAATGAGCAGTTCTTC
V gene: TRBV10-3; D gene: -; J gene: TRBJ1-1; clone size: -; CDR3 protein: CAINETQITGEAFF; CDR3 DNA: TGTGCCATCAATGAGACACAAATTACAGGGGAAGCTTTCTTT
V gene: TRBV20-1; D gene: TRBD2; J gene: TRBJ2-3; clone size: many; CDR3 protein: CSANPSGGDTQYF; CDR3 DNA: TGCAGTGCTAATCCTAGCGGGGGGGATACGCAGTATTTT
V gene: TRBV7-8; D gene: -; J gene: TRBJ1-1; clone size: many; CDR3 protein: CASSLSRMNTEAFF; CDR3 DNA: TGTGCCAGCAGCTTATCCAGGATGAACACTGAAGCTTTCTTT
V gene: TRBV21-1; D gene: -; J gene: TRBJ1-6; clone size: many; CDR3 protein: CASRTGTGTYNSPLHF; CDR3 DNA: TGTGCCAGCAGAACCGGGACAGGGACCTATAATTCACCCCTCCACTTT
V gene: TRBV10-3; D gene: TRBD1; J gene: TRBJ1-6; clone size: many; CDR3 protein: CAISESGQGLAVAPLHF; CDR3 DNA: TGTGCCATCAGTGAGTCGGGACAGGGCCTCGCGGTTGCACCCCTCCACTTT
V gene: TRBV7-2; D gene: TRBD1; J gene: TRBJ1-5; clone size: many; CDR3 protein: CASSSQGGNQPQHF; CDR3 DNA: TGTGCCAGCAGCTCCCAGGGGGGCAATCAGCCCCAGCATTTT
V gene: TRBV20-1; D gene: -; J gene: TRBJ1-2; clone size: many; CDR3 protein: CSAIETGANYGYTF; CDR3 DNA: TGCAGTGCTATCGAGACGGGGGCGAACTATGGCTACACCTTC
V gene: TRBV5-6; D gene: -; J gene: TRBJ2-6; clone size: -; CDR3 protein: CASSLVQPSGANVLTF; CDR3 DNA: TGTGCCAGCAGCTTGGTTCAGCCCTCTGGGGCCAACGTCCTGACTTTC
V gene: TRBV6-5; D gene: -; J gene: TRBJ2-6; clone size: few; CDR3 protein: CASSYSAALNSGANVLTF; CDR3 DNA: TGTGCCAGCAGTTACTCCGCAGCTCTAAACTCTGGGGCCAACGTCCTGACTTTC
V gene: TRBV5-1; D gene: TRBD1; J gene: TRBJ1-1; clone size: -; CDR3 protein: CASNPGTGLKMNDEAFF; CDR3 DNA: TGCGCCAGCAACCCCGGGACAGGGCTCAAAATGAACGATGAAGCTTTCTTT
V gene: TRBV9; D gene: -; J gene: TRBJ2-7; clone size: many; CDR3 protein: CASSVEASNYEQYF; CDR3 DNA: TGTGCCAGCAGCGTAGAGGCATCCAACTACGAGCAGTACTTC
V gene: TRBV20-1; D gene: TRBD1; J gene: TRBJ2-7; clone size: many; CDR3 protein: CSAKGAVTGSNEQYF; CDR3 DNA: TGCAGTGCGAAAGGGGCCGTGACAGGGTCCAACGAGCAGTACTTC
V gene: TRBV5-1; D gene: -; J gene: TRBJ2-3; clone size: many; CDR3 protein: CASKLEGGTDTQYF; CDR3 DNA: TGCGCCAGCAAGTTGGAGGGAGGCACAGATACGCAGTATTTT
V gene: TRBV10-3; D gene: -; J gene: TRBJ1-1; clone size: many; CDR3 protein: CAISELDSVNTEAFF; CDR3 DNA: TGTGCCATCAGTGAGTTGGATTCGGTGAACACTGAAGCTTTCTTT
V gene: TRBV5-4; D gene: -; J gene: TRBJ2-5; clone size: many; CDR3 protein: CASSFSTETQYF; CDR3 DNA: TGTGCCAGCAGCTTTAGCACAGAGACCCAGTACTTC
V gene: TRBV5-1; D gene: -; J gene: TRBJ2-7; clone size: many; CDR3 protein: CASSLDTEVEQYF; CDR3 DNA: TGCGCCAGCAGCTTGGATACGGAAGTCGAGCAGTACTTC
V gene: TRBV18; D gene: -; J gene: TRBJ2-7; clone size: many; CDR3 protein: CASSLDQGHEQYF; CDR3 DNA: TGTGCCAGCTCACTAGACCAGGGTCACGAGCAGTACTTC
V gene: TRBV20-1; D gene: TRBD1; J gene: TRBJ1-4; clone size: large; CDR3 protein: CSAPDRAGEKLFF; CDR3 DNA: TGCAGTGCTCCCGACAGGGCGGGTGAAAAACTGTTTTTT
V gene: TRBV12-3/TRBV12-4; D gene: TRBD2; J gene: TRBJ2-3; clone size: many; CDR3 protein: CASKLSGAPDTQYF; CDR3 DNA: TGTGCCAGCAAACTCAGCGGGGCCCCAGATACGCAGTATTTT
V gene: TRBV28; D gene: TRBD2; J gene: TRBJ2-1; clone size: many; CDR3 protein: CASKVAGTSGSEQFF; CDR3 DNA: TGTGCCAGCAAGGTGGCCGGGACTAGTGGCTCTGAGCAGTTCTTC
V gene: TRBV20-1; D gene: -; J gene: TRBJ1-6; clone size: many; CDR3 protein: CSARDRTEGRVLHF; CDR3 DNA: TGCAGTGCTAGAGACCGGACAGAAGGACGAGTCCTCCACTTT
V gene: TRBV5-5; D gene: -; J gene: TRBJ2-5; clone size: many; CDR3 protein: CASSSILAYDQYF; CDR3 DNA: TGTGCCAGCAGCTCGATACTTGCGTATGACCAGTACTTC
V gene: TRBV27; D gene: -; J gene: TRBJ2-7; clone size: many; CDR3 protein: CASSNTGSSYEQYF; CDR3 DNA: TGTGCCAGCAGTAATACGGGGAGCTCCTACGAGCAGTACTTC
V gene: TRBV5-1; D gene: -; J gene: TRBJ2-2; clone size: many; CDR3 protein: CASRSGPQNTGELFF; CDR3 DNA: TGCGCCAGCAGGTCCGGGCCTCAGAACACCGGGGAGCTGTTTTTT
V gene: TRBV27; D gene: TRBD2; J gene: TRBJ2-3; clone size: many; CDR3 protein: CASSLGGGAIMDTQYF; CDR3 DNA: TGTGCCAGCAGTTTAGGCGGGGGGGCCATAATGGATACGCAGTATTTT
V gene: TRBV9; D gene: -; J gene: TRBJ1-2; clone size: -; CDR3 protein: CANRLGYYGYTF; CDR3 DNA: TGTGCCAACAGACTAGGGTACTATGGCTACACCTTC
V gene: TRBV27; D gene: TRBD2; J gene: TRBJ2-7; clone size: many; CDR3 protein: CASSVPGGIYEQYF; CDR3 DNA: TGTGCCAGCAGTGTTCCGGGAGGAATCTACGAGCAGTACTTC
V gene: TRBV12-3/TRBV12-4; D gene: -; J gene: TRBJ1-5; clone size: many; CDR3 protein: CASSSSDGGLPQHF; CDR3 DNA: TGTGCCAGCAGCTCATCGGACGGGGGGCTGCCCCAGCATTTT
V gene: TRBV5-5; D gene: -; J gene: TRBJ2-7; clone size: many; CDR3 protein: CASSLGRTPTYEQYF; CDR3 DNA: TGTGCCAGCAGCTTGGGTCGGACTCCTACCTACGAGCAGTACTTC
V gene: TRBV18; D gene: TRBD1; J gene: TRBJ1-1; clone size: few; CDR3 protein: CASSPITGGTEAFF; CDR3 DNA: TGTGCCAGCTCACCGATTACAGGGGGAACTGAAGCTTTCTTT
V gene: TRBV7-9; D gene: -; J gene: TRBJ1-6; clone size: many; CDR3 protein: CASSSMVGIGGSPLHF; CDR3 DNA: TGTGCCAGCAGCAGCATGGTGGGCATCGGTGGCTCACCCCTCCACTTT
V gene: TRBV5-1; D gene: -; J gene: TRBJ1-2; clone size: many; CDR3 protein: CASSLDSPNYGYTF; CDR3 DNA: TGCGCCAGCAGCTTGGACAGCCCTAACTATGGCTACACCTTC
V gene: TRBV5-1; D gene: -; J gene: TRBJ1-2; clone size: many; CDR3 protein: CASSLGTAHYGYTF; CDR3 DNA: TGCGCCAGCAGCTTGGGGACAGCGCACTATGGCTACACCTTC
V gene: TRBV5-8; D gene: -; J gene: TRBJ2-3; clone size: many; CDR3 protein: CASSRPGLGYTDTQYF; CDR3 DNA: TGTGCCAGCAGCCGCCCGGGCCTCGGGTACACAGATACGCAGTATTTT
V gene: TRBV20-1; D gene: -; J gene: TRBJ1-1; clone size: many; CDR3 protein: CSARLQGALRNTEAFF; CDR3 DNA: TGCAGTGCTAGACTACAGGGTGCGCTCAGGAACACTGAAGCTTTCTTT
V gene: TRBV11-3; D gene: TRBD1; J gene: TRBJ1-1; clone size: once; CDR3 protein: CASSPRDRGPLAFF; CDR3 DNA: TGTGCCAGCAGCCCCCGGGACAGGGGGCCACTGGCTTTCTTT
V gene: TRBV9; D gene: -; J gene: TRBJ2-3; clone size: many; CDR3 protein: CASSYRVGNIADTQYF; CDR3 DNA: TGTGCCAGCAGCTACAGGGTTGGGAATATAGCAGATACGCAGTATTTT
V gene: TRBV4-3; D gene: -; J gene: TRBJ1-2; clone size: -; CDR3 protein: CASNKMGRGDGYTF; CDR3 DNA: TGCGCCAGCAACAAAATGGGTCGCGGGGATGGCTACACCTTC
V gene: TRBV5-1; D gene: -; J gene: TRBJ1-1; clone size: many; CDR3 protein: CASTLSPENLEAFF; CDR3 DNA: TGCGCCAGCACACTAAGTCCGGAGAACCTTGAAGCTTTCTTT
V gene: TRBV5-5; D gene: -; J gene: TRBJ2-2; clone size: many; CDR3 protein: CASSLGGASTGELFF; CDR3 DNA: TGTGCCAGCAGCTTGGGGGGGGCTAGTACCGGGGAGCTGTTTTTT
V gene: TRBV12-3/TRBV12-4; D gene: TRBD1; J gene: TRBJ1-4; clone size: many; CDR3 protein: CASSKTGDNEKLFF; CDR3 DNA: TGTGCCAGCAGCAAGACAGGGGATAATGAAAAACTGTTTTTT
V gene: TRBV20-1; D gene: -; J gene: TRBJ2-1; clone size: many; CDR3 protein: CSARDGMAYNEQFF; CDR3 DNA: TGCAGTGCTAGAGACGGTATGGCCTACAATGAGCAGTTCTTC
V gene: TRBV5-1; D gene: TRBD1; J gene: TRBJ2-1; clone size: -; CDR3 protein: CASSSWDSGSKEQFF; CDR3 DNA: TGCGCCAGCAGCTCTTGGGACAGTGGGTCGAAAGAGCAGTTCTTC
V gene: TRBV7-6; D gene: -; J gene: TRBJ1-3; clone size: many; CDR3 protein: CASSLSVPGLGNTIYF; CDR3 DNA: TGTGCCAGCAGCTTAAGCGTCCCGGGGCTAGGAAACACCATATATTTT
V gene: TRBV27; D gene: TRBD1; J gene: TRBJ1-6; clone size: many; CDR3 protein: CASSPRDRGIDPLHF; CDR3 DNA: TGTGCCAGCAGTCCCAGGGACAGGGGGATTGATCCCCTCCACTTT